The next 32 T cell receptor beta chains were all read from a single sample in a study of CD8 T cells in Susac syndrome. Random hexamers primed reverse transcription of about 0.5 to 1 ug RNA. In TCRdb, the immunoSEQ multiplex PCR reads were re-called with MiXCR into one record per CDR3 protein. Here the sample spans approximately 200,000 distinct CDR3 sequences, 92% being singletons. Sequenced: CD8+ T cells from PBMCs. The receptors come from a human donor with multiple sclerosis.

CDR3 region: CASSIIGQGAYGANVLTF. CDR3 nucleotides: TGTGCCAGCAGCATAATCGGACAGGGGGCGTATGGGGCCAACGTCCTGACTTTC. The genes are TRBV13 and TRBJ2-6, with 11 bases identical to TRBD1. V was clipped by 5 bases and J by 3 bases; unmatched bases: 9. The CDR3 runs to 18 residues. Per the germline V gene, CDR1 is PRHDT and CDR2 is FYEKMQ (reference sequence). Together with reference TRBV13 and TRBJ2-6, the CDR3 gives the full variable domain: AAGVIQSPRHLIKEKRETATLKCYPIPRHDTVYWYQQGPGQDPQFLISFYEKMQSDKGSIPDRFSAQQFSDYHSELNMSSLELGDSALYFCASSIIGQGAYGANVLTFGAGSRLTVL.

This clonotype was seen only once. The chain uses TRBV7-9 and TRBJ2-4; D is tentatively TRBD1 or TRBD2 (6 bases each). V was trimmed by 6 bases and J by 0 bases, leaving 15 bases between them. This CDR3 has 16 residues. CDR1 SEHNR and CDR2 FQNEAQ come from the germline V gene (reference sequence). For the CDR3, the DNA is TGTGCCAGCAGTCAACGACAGGAGGGAGCCAAAAACATTCAGTACTTC. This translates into CASSQRQEGAKNIQYF. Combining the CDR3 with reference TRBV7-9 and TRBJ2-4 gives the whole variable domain DTGVSQNPRHKITKRGQNVTFRCDPISEHNRLYWYRQTLGQGPEFLTYFQNEAQLEKSRLLSDRFSAERPKGSFSTLEIQRTEQGDSAMYLCASSQRQEGAKNIQYFGAGTRLSVL.

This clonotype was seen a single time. CDR3 amino acids: CASSLEGGFETQYF. CDR3 in DNA: TGTGCCAGCAGCTTAGAGGGGGGCTTTGAGACCCAGTACTTC. The chain couples TRBV11-2 to TRBJ2-5; D possibly uses TRBD1 or TRBD2 (6 bases each). Deletions cut 0 bases from V and 5 bases from J, with 10 bases between. This CDR3 has 14 residues. CDR1 SGHAT and CDR2 FQNNGV come from the germline V gene.

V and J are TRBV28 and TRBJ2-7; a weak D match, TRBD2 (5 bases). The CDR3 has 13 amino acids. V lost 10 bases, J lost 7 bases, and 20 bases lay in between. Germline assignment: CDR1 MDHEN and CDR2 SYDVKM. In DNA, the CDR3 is TGTGCCACCGGCCCTGCGGGCGTCCGGGAGCAGTACTTC. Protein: CATGPAGVREQYF.

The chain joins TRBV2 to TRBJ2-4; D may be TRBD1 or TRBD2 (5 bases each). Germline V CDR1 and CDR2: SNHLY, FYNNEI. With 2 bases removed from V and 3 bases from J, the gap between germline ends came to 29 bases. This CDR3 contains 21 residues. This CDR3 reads CASSERGAALVGVNFKNIQYF. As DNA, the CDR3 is TGTGCCAGCAGTGAACGGGGCGCAGCTCTGGTGGGGGTAAACTTCAAAAACATTCAGTACTTC.

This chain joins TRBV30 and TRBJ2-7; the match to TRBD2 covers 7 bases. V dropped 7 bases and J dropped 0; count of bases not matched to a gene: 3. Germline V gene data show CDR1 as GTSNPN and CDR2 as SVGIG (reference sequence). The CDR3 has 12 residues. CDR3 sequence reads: CALGGVSYEQYF. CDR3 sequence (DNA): TGTGCCTTGGGGGGGGTCTCCTACGAGCAGTACTTC.

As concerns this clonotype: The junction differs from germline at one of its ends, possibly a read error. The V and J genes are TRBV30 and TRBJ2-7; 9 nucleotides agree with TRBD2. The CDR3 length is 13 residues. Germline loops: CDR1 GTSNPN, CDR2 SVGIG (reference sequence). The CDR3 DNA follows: TGTGCCCGGAGTGGTAGCGGGAGCGACGAGCAGTACTTC. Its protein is CARSGSGSDEQYF. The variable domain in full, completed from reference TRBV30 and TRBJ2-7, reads SQTIHQWPATLVQPVGSPLSLECTVEGTSNPNLYWYRQAAGRGLQLLFYSVGIGQISSEVPQNLSASRPQDRQFILSSKKLLLSDSGFYLCARSGSGSDEQYFGPGTRLTVT.

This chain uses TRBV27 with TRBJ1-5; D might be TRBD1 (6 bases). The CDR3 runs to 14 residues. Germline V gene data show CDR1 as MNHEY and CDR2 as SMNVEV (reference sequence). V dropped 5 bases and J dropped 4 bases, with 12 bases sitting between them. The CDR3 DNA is TGTGCCAGCAGTCCCCGACAGGCAAATCAGCCCCAGCATTTT. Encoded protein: CASSPRQANQPQHF.

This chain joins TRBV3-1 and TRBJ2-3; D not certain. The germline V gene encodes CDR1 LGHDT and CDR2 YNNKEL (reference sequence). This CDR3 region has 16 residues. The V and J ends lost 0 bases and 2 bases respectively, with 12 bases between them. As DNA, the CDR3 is TGTGCCAGCAGCCAAGATGGGTCGGGCCCCACAGATACGCAGTATTTT. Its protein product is CASSQDGSGPTDTQYF.

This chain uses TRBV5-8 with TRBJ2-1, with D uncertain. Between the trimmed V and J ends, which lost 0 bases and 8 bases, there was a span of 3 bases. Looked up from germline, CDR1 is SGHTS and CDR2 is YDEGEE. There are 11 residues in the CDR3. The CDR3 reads CASSLVDEQFF. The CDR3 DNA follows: TGTGCCAGCAGCTTGGTGGATGAGCAGTTCTTC.

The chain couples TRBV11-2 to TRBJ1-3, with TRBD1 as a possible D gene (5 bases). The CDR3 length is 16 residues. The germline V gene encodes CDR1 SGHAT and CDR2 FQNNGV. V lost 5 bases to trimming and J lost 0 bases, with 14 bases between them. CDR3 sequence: CASSELQDLSGNTIYF. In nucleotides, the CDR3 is TGTGCCAGCAGCGAACTACAGGACCTCTCTGGAAACACCATATATTTT.

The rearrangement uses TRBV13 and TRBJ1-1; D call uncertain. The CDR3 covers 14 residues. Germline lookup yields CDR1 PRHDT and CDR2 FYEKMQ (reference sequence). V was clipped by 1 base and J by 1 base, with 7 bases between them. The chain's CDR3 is CASSLAEWNTEAFF. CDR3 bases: TGTGCCAGCAGCTTAGCCGAGTGGAACACTGAAGCTTTCTTT.

The CDR3 here is CATKATGVTEAFF. The DNA of the CDR3 is TGTGCCACCAAGGCTACAGGGGTGACTGAAGCTTTCTTT. The chain recombines TRBV24-1 with TRBJ1-1; 7 bases are shared with TRBD1. This CDR3 contains 13 residues. The V gene end was trimmed by 8 bases and the J gene end by 5 bases; junction bases not matched to a gene: 7. Germline lookup yields CDR1 KGHDR and CDR2 SFDVKD.

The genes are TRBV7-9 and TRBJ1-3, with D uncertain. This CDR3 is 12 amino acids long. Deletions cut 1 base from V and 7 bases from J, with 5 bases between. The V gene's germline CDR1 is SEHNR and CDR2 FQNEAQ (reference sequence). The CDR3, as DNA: TGTGCCAGCAGCTTAGAGGTGAACACCATATATTTT. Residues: CASSLEVNTIYF.

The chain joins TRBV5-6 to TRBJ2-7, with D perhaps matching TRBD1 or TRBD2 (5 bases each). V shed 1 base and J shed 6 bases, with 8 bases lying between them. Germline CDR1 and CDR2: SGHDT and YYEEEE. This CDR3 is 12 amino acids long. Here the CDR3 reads CASSLTRGEQYF. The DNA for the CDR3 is TGTGCCAGCAGCTTGACGAGGGGCGAGCAGTACTTC.

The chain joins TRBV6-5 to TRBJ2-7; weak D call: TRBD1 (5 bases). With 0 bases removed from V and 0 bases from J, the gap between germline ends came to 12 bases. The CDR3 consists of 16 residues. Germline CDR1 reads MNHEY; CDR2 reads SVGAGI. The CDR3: CASSYSSRASSYEQYF. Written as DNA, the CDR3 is TGTGCCAGCAGTTACTCGTCCAGGGCCAGCTCCTACGAGCAGTACTTC.

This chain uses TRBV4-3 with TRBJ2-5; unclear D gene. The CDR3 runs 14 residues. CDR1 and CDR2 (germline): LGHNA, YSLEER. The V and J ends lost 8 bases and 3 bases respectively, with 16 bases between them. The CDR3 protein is CASRTGPFEETQYF. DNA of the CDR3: TGCGCCAGCCGGACCGGACCCTTCGAAGAGACCCAGTACTTC.

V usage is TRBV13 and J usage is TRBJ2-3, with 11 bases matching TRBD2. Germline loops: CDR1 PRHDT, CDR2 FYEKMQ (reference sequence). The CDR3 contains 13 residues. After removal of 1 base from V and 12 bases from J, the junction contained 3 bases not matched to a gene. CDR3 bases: TGTGCCAGCAGCTTAGCTACTAGCGGGAGTCAGTATTTT. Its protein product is CASSLATSGSQYF.

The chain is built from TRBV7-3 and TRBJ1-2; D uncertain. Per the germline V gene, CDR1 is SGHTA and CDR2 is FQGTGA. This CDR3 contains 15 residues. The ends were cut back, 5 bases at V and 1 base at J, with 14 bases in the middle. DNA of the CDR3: TGTGCCAGCAGCCCACTGAGTGAGGTTAACTATGGCTACACCTTC. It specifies CASSPLSEVNYGYTF.

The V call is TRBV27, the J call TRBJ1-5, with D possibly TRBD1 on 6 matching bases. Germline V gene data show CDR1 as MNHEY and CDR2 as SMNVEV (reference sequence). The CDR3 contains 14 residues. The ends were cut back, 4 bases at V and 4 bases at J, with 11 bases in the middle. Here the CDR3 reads CASSYREGNQPQHF. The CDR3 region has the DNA TGTGCCAGCAGTTACAGGGAGGGGAATCAGCCCCAGCATTTT.

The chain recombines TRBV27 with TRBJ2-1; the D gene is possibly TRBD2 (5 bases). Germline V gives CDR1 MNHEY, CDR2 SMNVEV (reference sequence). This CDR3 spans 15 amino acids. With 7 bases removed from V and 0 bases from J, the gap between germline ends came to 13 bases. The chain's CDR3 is CASTPGSSSYNEQFF. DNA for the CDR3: TGTGCCAGCACCCCGGGGTCGAGCTCCTACAATGAGCAGTTCTTC.

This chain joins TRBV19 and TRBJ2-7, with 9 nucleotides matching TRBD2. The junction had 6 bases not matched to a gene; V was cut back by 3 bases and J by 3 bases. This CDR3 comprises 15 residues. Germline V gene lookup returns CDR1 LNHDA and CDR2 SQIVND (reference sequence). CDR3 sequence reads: CASSMASGEFYEQYF. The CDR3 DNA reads TGTGCCAGTAGTATGGCTAGCGGGGAATTCTACGAGCAGTACTTC.

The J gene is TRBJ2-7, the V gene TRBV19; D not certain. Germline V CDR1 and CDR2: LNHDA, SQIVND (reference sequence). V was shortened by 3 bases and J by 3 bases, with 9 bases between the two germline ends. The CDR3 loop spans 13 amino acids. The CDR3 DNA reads TGTGCCAGTAGTATTTTTCCAAACTACGAGCAGTACTTC. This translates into CASSIFPNYEQYF.

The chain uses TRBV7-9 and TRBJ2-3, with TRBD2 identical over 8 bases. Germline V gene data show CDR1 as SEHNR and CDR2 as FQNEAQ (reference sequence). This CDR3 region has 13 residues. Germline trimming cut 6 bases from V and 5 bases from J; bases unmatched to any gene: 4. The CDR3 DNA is TGTGCCAGCAGACCGGGGGGGGAAGATACGCAGTATTTT. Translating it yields CASRPGGEDTQYF.

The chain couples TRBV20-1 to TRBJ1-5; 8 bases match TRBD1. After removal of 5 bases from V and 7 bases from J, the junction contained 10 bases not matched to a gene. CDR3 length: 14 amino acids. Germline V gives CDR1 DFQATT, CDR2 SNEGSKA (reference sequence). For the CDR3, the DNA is TGCAGTGCTCCCCTGACAGGGGTGGGGCAGCCCCAGCATTTT. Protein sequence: CSAPLTGVGQPQHF.

CDR3 region: CASSAQPGRLQFF. The CDR3, as DNA: TGTGCCAGCAGCGCCCAGCCGGGTCGCCTGCAGTTCTTC. The chain carries TRBV11-2 and TRBJ2-1, with no clear D. The CDR3 spans 13 residues. Trimming took off 5 bases at V and 12 bases at J, with 17 bases between the two ends. From germline, CDR1 is SGHAT and CDR2 FQNNGV.

The CDR3 sequence is CSVHDRTRNTGELFF. The CDR3 nucleotides are TGCAGCGTTCATGATCGTACACGCAACACCGGGGAGCTGTTTTTT. The V call is TRBV29-1, the J call TRBJ2-2; D gene unclear. Germline V lookup: CDR1 SQVTM, CDR2 ANQGSEA. V was clipped by 5 bases and J by 2 bases, with 15 bases between them. The CDR3 is 15 amino acids.

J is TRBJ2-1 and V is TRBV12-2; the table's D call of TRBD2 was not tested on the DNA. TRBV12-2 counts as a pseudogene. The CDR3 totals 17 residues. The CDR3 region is CASRLGLAGGPNNEQFF. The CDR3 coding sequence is TGTGCAAGTCGCCTGGGACTAGCGGGAGGGCCGAACAATGAGCAGTTCTTC.

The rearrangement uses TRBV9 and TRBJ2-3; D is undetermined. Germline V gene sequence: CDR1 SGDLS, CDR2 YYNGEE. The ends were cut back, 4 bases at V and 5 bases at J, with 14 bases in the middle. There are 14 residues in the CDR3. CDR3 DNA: TGTGCCAGCAGCCCAGCCTGGAGAGAAGATACGCAGTATTTT. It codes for CASSPAWREDTQYF.

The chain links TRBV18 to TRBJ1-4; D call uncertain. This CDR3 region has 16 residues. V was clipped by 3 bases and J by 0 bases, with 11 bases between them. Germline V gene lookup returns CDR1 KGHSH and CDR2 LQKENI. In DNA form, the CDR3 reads TGTGCCAGCTCACCGGAGAACCCCACAACTAATGAAAAACTGTTTTTT. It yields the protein CASSPENPTTNEKLFF.

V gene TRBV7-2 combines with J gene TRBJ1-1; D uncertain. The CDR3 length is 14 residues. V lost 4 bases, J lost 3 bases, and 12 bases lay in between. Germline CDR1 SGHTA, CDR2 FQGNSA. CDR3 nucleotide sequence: TGTGCCAGCAGCTCTAAGCCGGGGTACACTGAAGCTTTCTTT. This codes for CASSSKPGYTEAFF.

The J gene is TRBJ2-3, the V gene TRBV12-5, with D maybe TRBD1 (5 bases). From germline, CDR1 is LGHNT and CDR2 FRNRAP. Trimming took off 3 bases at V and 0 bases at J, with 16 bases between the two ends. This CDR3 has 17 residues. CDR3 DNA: TGTGCTAGTGGTTTAGGGGTTACCCACCCAAGCACAGATACGCAGTATTTT. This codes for CASGLGVTHPSTDTQYF.